The sequence of this TCR beta chain was determined in a study of cytomegalovirus exposure and HLA in healthy donors. Study context: The roughly 100 million unique TCR beta sequences, from some 170 million T cells, were found by an earlier analysis.

With 60 Vbeta and 13 Jbeta primers, the PCR was carried out. Assay used: immunoSEQ multiplex PCR; TCRdb lists only in-frame clones, some missing. The sample comprises more than 110,000 clones, 60% to 80% of which are singletons, and under 5.5% rests with the top ten. Input material: PBMCs. The receptor was derived from a woman aged 50 to 60 in good health and CMV-seronegative.

CDR3 in amino acids: CASSQMYGRWYGYTF. For the CDR3, the DNA is TGCGCCAGCAGTCAAATGTACGGGAGGTGGTATGGCTACACCTTC. This chain links TRBV23-1 with TRBJ1-2; no definite D call. TRBV23-1 is an open reading frame, and its role is uncertain. The CDR3 covers 15 residues. Trimming left V 2 bases short and J 5 bases short, with 15 bases between.